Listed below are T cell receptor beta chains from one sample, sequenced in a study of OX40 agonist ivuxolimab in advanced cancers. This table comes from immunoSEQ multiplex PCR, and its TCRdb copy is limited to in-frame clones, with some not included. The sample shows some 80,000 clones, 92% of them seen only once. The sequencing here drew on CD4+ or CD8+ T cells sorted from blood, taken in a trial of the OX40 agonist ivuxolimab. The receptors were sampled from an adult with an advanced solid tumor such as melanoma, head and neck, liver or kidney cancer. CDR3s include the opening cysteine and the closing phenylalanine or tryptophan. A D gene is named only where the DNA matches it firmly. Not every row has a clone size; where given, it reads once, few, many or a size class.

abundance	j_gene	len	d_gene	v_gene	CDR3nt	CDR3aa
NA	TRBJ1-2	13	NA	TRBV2	TGTGCCAGCAGTGGGGAAGAAGACTATGGCTACACCTTC	CASSGEEDYGYTF
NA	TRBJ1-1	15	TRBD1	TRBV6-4	TGTGCCAGCAAGCTAGTCGGGGACAGTGACACTGAAGCTTTCTTT	CASKLVGDSDTEAFF
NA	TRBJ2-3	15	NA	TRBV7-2	TGTGCCAGCAGCTCCTCTTGGGCGGCTGGAGATACGCAGTATTTT	CASSSSWAAGDTQYF
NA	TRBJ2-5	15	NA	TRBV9	TGTGCCAGCAGCCTTAATTCTTTCAGACAAGAGACCCAGTACTTC	CASSLNSFRQETQYF
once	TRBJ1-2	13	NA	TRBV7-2	TGTGCCAGCAGCCTGGACACTCTCTATGGCTACACCTTC	CASSLDTLYGYTF
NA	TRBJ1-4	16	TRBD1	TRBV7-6	TGTGCCAGCAGCTCAAGCAGTGGACAGGGGGGGGAAAAACTGTTTTTT	CASSSSSGQGGEKLFF
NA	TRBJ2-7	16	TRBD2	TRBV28	TGTGCCAGCAGTTTAATTTCGCGGGAGATATCCCCCGAGCAGTACTTC	CASSLISREISPEQYF
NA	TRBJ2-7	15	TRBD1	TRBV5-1	TGCGCCAGCAGCTCTCCCGGGACAGGGACCTACGAGCAGTACTTC	CASSSPGTGTYEQYF
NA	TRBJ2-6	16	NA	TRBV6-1	TGTGCCAGCAGTGAATACGTACTGGGAGGGGCCAACGTCCTGACTTTC	CASSEYVLGGANVLTF
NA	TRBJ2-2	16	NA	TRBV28	TGTGCCAGCAGTTGGGGCAGGGGCTCGAACACCGGGGAGCTGTTTTTT	CASSWGRGSNTGELFF
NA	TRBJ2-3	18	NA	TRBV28	TGTGCCAGCAGTTTATGGGACTACCGAAACCGTAGGACAGATACGCAGTATTTT	CASSLWDYRNRRTDTQYF
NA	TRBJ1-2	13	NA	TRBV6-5	TGTGCCAGCAGTTCCCCCGGGACACATGGCTACACCTTC	CASSSPGTHGYTF
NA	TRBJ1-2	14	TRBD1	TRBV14	TGTGCCAGCAGTCTACAGGGGATCGCCTATGGCTACACCTTC	CASSLQGIAYGYTF
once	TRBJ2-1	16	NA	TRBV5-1	TGCGCCAGCAGCTTGGACATCCGGGGAGTCTACAATGAGCAGTTCTTC	CASSLDIRGVYNEQFF
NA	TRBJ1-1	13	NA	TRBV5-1	TGCGCCAGCAGCGCGGGACCGAACACTGAAGCTTTCTTT	CASSAGPNTEAFF
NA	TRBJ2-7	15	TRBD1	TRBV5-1	TGCGCCAGCAGCTTGGCCGCGGGACAGGGATACGAGCAGTACTTC	CASSLAAGQGYEQYF
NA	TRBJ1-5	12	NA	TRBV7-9	TGTGCCAGCAGCTTAGAGCAGCAGCCCCAGCATTTT	CASSLEQQPQHF
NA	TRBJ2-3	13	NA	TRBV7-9	TGTGCCAGCAGCACACTTGGGCCCGATACGCAGTATTTT	CASSTLGPDTQYF
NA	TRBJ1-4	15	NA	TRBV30	TGTGCCTGGAGTAGCCGAGGGCGGAATAATGAAAAACTGTTTTTT	CAWSSRGRNNEKLFF
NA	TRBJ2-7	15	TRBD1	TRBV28	TGTGCCAGCAGTTTGACGACAGGGACCCCCTACGAGCAGTACTTC	CASSLTTGTPYEQYF
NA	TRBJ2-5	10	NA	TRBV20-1	TGCAGTGCGAGCACCCGAACCCAGTACTTC	CSASTRTQYF
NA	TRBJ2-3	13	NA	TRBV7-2	TGTGCCAGCAGCGCCGCTACGGGAGATACGCAGTATTTT	CASSAATGDTQYF